This paragraph covers one T cell receptor (beta chain) sequence. Its target is not known. This sample is part of a study of T cells in Graves' hyperthyroidism and ophthalmopathy. Across the study: Pretreatment peripheral blood was obtained at initial diagnosis.

The CDR3 contains 16 residues. The germline V gene encodes CDR1 SGHNT and CDR2 YENEEA. Germline trimming cut 5 bases from V and 3 bases from J; bases unmatched to any gene: 8. TCR beta CDR3 regions were amplified from RNA transcripts. The HTBI primer set was used in a first-round RT-PCR of the TCR CDR3. TCRdb re-derived calls from the multiplex PCR reads in MiXCR, one entry per CDR3 protein. In the table there are around 400,000 distinct CDR3 sequences, 20% to 25% of which are singletons. Orbital computed tomography, thyroid ultrasound, serum thyroxine and TRAb, and clinical symptoms together informed the diagnoses. Findings and limits, study-wide: Blood also showed most of the thyroid clonotypes that were expanded above 0.001. The model forecast ophthalmopathy, anticipating it by a median around 6.5 months before onset.

The receptor comes from a man aged 45-65 years with Graves' hyperthyroidism. The sequencing sample was made of blood. V usage is TRBV11-3 and J usage is TRBJ2-5, with 11 nucleotides matching TRBD2. CDR3 DNA sequence: TGTGCCAGCAGCGGTCCCGGGACTAGCGGAAAAGAGACCCAGTACTTC. The encoded protein is CASSGPGTSGKETQYF. The full variable domain, its missing parts supplied by reference TRBV11-3 and TRBJ2-5, is EAGVVQSPRYKIIEKKQPVAFWCNPISGHNTLYWYLQNLGQGPELLIRYENEEAVDDSQLPKDRFSAERLKGVDSTLKIQPAELGDSAVYLCASSGPGTSGKETQYFGPGTRLLVL.